In this sample, the clone carrying this T cell receptor beta chain is medium-sized. Germline CDR1 reads GTSNPN; CDR2 reads SVGIG (reference sequence). V lost 3 bases to trimming and J lost 3 bases, with 11 bases between them. The CDR3 is 13 amino acids. This sample is part of a study of regulatory T cells in long-lasting Graves disease. Specified time point: persistent/refractory GD, antithyroid drugs over 5 years with positive TRAb. PBMC RNA served as the TCR library source. Assembly of TCR beta libraries relied on iRepertoire HTBI primers together with Arm-PCR of CDR3 regions. Via MiXCR, TCRdb re-called the multiplex PCR reads, giving one row per CDR3 protein. The sample carries hundreds of thousands of distinct CDR3 sequences, roughly 20% recorded once.

The source was peripheral blood mononuclear cells (PBMCs), collected when the disease was refractory, from a patient treated with antithyroid drugs. The chain has TRBV30 and TRBJ1-1; weak D call: TRBD1 (5 bases). This clonotype originated in a female donor with Graves disease. The CDR3: CAWRGRGDTEAFF. The CDR3 DNA follows: TGTGCCTGGAGAGGACGGGGGGACACTGAAGCTTTCTTT.